This T cell receptor (beta chain) was found in a study of blood T cell repertoires in COVID-19. Study at large: Nucleic acid was either cDNA or gDNA, and it came from T cells, B-cell-depleted T cells, or PBMCs.

Original data processing: From reference gene primer amplification, estimates of nucleated cell counts were derived. The table came from immunoSEQ multiplex PCR; TCRdb's copy has only in-frame clones and leaves some out. Clone size and V and J calls were adopted from that table, with D and trimming inferred from the DNA. The table has 270,000 or so clones, about 87% seen once. Study members were between about 18 and 100 years old and lived in 20 to 30 US regions. Participant reports of clinical history set cohort assignment. Sample: PBMCs or T cells enriched from blood (not recorded which). This TCR came from a woman between 40 and 55 years old with acute COVID-19.

CDR3 nucleotides: TGTGCCAGCAGCTCCGGGGATTTTAACTCTGGGGCCAACGTCCTGACTTTC. It yields the protein CASSSGDFNSGANVLTF. The chain links TRBV11-3 to TRBJ2-6, with D possibly being TRBD2 (5 bases). V lost 4 bases and J 0 bases, leaving 13 bases between the germline ends. The germline CDR1 and CDR2 sequences are SGHNT and YENEEA. The CDR3 loop spans 17 amino acids.